This paragraph covers one TCR beta chain sequence. The entry originates in a study of response to subunit inactivated influenza vaccine. Germline V gene data show CDR1 as LGHDT and CDR2 as YNNKEL (reference sequence). V lost 6 bases and J lost 2, with 14 bases in between. CDR3 length: 14 residues. One entry per CDR3 protein results from TCRdb running MiXCR on the RT-PCR reads. Of around 600,000 distinct CDR3 sequences detected, approximately 11% appear once; the ten largest clones hold more than 9.5%. The same data also went into a second study, on T cells expressing NK-cell markers. That study reports: 5'RACE template switching built TCR beta cDNA with unique molecular identifiers. Investigators obtained TCR beta repertoires from sorted CD3+CD56+NKG2C+, CD3+CD56+NKG2C- and CD3+CD56-NKG2C+ T cells. Alpha-beta TCR T cells were the sole sorting target in several experiments, owing to an anti-gamma-delta TCR antibody.

Specimen: PBMCs from blood, collected on the day of vaccination. The TCR comes from a man in his fifties who received an inactivated influenza vaccine. V gene TRBV3-1 combines with J gene TRBJ2-7; D call uncertain. The CDR3 here is CASSVDAGTYEQYF. DNA for the CDR3: TGTGCCAGCAGTGTCGACGCAGGAACCTACGAGCAGTACTTC.